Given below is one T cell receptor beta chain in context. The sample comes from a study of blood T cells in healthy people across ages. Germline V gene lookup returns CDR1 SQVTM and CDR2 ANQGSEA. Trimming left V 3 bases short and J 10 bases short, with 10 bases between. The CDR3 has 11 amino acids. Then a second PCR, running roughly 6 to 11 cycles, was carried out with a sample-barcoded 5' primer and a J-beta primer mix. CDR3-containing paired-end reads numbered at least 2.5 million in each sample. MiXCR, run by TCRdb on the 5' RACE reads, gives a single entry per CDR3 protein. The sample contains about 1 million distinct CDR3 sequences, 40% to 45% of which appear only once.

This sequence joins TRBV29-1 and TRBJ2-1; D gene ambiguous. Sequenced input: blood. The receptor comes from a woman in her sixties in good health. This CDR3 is CSVDVGDEQFF. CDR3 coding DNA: TGCAGCGTTGATGTGGGCGACGAGCAGTTCTTC.